This entry is about one TCR beta chain. The antigen remains undetermined. Here immunoSEQ multiplex PCR was the method, and the copy in TCRdb shows in-frame clones only, minus some. The sample lists approximately 120,000 clones, 75% to 90% occurring once. CDR1 and CDR2 (germline): SGDLS, YYNGEE. Trimming cost V 0 bases and J 4 bases; bases outside gene matches: 4. CDR3 size: 16 residues. These data come from a study of T cell responses to AZD1222 COVID-19 vaccine. Overall study findings and caveats: Clonal diversity may have been underestimated in mostly white British donors. Two AZD1222 doses significantly raised spike-specific TCR breadth and depth over controls.

Material: peripheral blood, obtained on day 0 of AZD1222 vaccination. V and J are TRBV9 and TRBJ2-3; 11 bases match TRBD2. This receptor was identified in an adult in good health. For the CDR3, the DNA is TGTGCCAGCAGCGTAGATTCTAGCGGGAGGTCAGATACGCAGTATTTT. Translated: CASSVDSSGRSDTQYF.